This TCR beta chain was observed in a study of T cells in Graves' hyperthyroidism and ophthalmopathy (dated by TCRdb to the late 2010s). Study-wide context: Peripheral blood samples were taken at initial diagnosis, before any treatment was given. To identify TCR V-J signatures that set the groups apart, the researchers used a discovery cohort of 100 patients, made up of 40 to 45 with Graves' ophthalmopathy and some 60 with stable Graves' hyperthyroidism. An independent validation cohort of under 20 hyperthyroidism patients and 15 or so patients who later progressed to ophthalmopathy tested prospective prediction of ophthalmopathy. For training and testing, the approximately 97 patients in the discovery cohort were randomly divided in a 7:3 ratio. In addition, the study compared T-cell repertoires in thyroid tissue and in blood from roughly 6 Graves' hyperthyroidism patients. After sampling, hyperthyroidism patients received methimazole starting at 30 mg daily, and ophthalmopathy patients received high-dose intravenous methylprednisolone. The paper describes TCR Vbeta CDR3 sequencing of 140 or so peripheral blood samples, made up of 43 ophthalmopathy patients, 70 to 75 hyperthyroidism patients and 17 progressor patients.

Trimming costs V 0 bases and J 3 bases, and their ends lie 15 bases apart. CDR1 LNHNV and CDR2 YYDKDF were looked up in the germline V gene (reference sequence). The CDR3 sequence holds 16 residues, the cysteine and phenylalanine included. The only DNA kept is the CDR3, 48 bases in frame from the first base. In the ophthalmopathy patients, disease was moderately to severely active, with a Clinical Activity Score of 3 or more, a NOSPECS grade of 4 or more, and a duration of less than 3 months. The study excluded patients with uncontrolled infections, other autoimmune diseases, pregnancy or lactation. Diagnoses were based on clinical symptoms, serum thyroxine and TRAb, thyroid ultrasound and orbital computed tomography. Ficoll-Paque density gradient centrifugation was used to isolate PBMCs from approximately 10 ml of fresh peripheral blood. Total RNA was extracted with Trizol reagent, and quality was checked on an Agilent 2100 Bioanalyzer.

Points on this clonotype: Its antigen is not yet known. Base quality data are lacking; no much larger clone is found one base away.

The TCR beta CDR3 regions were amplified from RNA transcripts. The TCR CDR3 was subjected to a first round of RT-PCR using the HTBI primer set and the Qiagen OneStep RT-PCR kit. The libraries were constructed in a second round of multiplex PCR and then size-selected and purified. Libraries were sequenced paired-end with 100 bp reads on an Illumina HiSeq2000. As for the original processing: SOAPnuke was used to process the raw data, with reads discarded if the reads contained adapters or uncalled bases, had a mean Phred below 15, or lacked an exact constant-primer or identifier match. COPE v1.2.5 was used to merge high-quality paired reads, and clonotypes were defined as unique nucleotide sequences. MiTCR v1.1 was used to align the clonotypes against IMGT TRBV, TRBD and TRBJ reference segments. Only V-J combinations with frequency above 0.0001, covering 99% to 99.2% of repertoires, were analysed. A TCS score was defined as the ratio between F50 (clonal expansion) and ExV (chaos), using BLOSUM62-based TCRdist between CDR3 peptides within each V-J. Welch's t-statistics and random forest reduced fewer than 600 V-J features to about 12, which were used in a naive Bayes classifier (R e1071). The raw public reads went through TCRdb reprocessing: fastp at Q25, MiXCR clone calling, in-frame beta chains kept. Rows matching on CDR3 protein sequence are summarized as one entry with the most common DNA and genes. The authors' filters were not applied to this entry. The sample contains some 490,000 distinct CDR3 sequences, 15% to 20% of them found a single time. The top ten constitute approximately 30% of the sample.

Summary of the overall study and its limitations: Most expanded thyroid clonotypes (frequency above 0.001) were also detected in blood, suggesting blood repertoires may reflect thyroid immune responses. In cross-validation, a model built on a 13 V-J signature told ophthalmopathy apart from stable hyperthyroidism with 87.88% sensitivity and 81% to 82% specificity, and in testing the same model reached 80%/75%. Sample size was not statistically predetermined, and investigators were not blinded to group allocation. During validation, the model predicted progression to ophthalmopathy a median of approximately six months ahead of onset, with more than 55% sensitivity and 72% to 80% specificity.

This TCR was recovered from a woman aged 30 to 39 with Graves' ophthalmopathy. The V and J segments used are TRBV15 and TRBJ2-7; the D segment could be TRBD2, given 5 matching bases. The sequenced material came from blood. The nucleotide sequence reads TGTGCCACCAGCAGAGAATCCCGGGGAATTATCTACGAGCAGTACTTC. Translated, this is CATSRESRGIIYEQYF. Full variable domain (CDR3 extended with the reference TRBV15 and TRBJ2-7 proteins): DAMVIQNPRYQVTQFGKPVTLSCSQTLNHNVMYWYQQKSSQAPKLLFHYYDKDFNNEADTPDNFQSRRPNTSFCFLDIRSPGLGDTAMYLCATSRESRGIIYEQYFGPGTRLTVT.